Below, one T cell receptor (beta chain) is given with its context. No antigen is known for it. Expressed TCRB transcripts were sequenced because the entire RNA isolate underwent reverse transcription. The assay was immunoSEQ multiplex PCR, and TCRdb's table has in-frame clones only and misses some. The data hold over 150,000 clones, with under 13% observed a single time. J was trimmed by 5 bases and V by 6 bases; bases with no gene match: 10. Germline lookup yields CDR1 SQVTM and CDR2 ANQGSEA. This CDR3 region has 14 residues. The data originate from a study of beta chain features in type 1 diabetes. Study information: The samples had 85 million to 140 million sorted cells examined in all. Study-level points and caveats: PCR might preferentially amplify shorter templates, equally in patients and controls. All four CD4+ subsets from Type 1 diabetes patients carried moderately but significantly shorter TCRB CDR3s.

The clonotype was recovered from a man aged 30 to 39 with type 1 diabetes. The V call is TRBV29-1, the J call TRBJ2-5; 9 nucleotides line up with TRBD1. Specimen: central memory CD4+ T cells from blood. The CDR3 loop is CSVGQGSVGETQYF. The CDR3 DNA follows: TGCAGCGTGGGACAGGGTTCCGTCGGGGAGACCCAGTACTTC.